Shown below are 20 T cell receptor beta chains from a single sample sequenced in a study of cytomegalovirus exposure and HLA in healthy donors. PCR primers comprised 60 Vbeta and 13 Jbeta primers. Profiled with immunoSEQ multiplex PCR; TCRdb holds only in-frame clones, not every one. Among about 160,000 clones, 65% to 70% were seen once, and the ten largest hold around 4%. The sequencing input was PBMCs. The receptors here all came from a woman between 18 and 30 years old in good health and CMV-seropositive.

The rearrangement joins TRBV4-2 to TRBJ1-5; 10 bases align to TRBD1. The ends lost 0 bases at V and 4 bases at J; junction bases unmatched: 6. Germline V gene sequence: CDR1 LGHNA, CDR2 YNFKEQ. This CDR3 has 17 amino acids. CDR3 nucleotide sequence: TGTGCCAGCAGCCAAGATCTGGGACAGGGGTTTAATCAGCCCCAGCATTTT. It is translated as CASSQDLGQGFNQPQHF.

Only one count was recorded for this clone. CDR3 nucleotide sequence: TGCGCCAGCAGTGAGAATACTTGGGGGCGGGGGTCCTACGAGCAGTACTTC. Translation gives CASSENTWGRGSYEQYF. This rearrangement joins TRBV10-1 to TRBJ2-7, with D perhaps matching TRBD2 (7 bases). This CDR3 has 17 residues. The V gene lost 2 bases and the J gene lost 1 base, with 18 bases spanning the gap. Germline lookup yields CDR1 WNHNN and CDR2 SYGVQD (reference sequence).

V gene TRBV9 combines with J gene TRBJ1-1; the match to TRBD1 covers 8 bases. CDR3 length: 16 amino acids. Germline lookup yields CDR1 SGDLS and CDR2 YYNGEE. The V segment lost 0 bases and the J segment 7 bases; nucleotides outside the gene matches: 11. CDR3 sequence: CASSVAQGAQRGEAFF. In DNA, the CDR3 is TGTGCCAGCAGCGTAGCTCAGGGGGCGCAAAGGGGTGAAGCTTTCTTT.

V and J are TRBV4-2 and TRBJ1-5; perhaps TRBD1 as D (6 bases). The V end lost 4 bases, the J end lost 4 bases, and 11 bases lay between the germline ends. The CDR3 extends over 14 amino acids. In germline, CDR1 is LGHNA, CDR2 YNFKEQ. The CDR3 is CASSPGQLNQPQHF. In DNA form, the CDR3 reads TGTGCCAGCAGCCCGGGACAACTAAATCAGCCCCAGCATTTT.

In nucleotides, the CDR3 is TGTGCCAGCAGCTCAACCCTGGACACTTATTACGGAAACACCATATATTTT. This gives the protein CASSSTLDTYYGNTIYF. The chain uses TRBV5-6 and TRBJ1-3, with a tentative D call TRBD1 (5 bases). The germline CDR1 and CDR2 sequences are SGHDT and YYEEEE. Trimming took off 3 bases at V and 4 bases at J, with 20 bases between the two ends. The CDR3 runs to 17 residues.

CDR3 loop: CASSQDGAGGGTDTQYF. The CDR3, as DNA: TGCGCCAGCAGCCAAGACGGCGCGGGGGGCGGCACAGATACGCAGTATTTT. The rearrangement links TRBV4-3 to TRBJ2-3; 8 bases fit TRBD2. J was trimmed by 1 base and V by 0 bases; bases with no gene match: 6. Germline V CDR1 and CDR2: LGHNA, YSLEER. This CDR3 comprises 17 residues.

The CDR3 protein is CASSEAGPTYNEQFF. CDR3 in DNA: TGTGCCAGCAGTGAAGCGGGGCCGACCTACAATGAGCAGTTCTTC. The chain uses TRBV9 and TRBJ2-1, with 7 bases fitting TRBD2. Per germline, CDR1 SGDLS and CDR2 YYNGEE. The CDR3 contains 15 residues. V dropped 5 bases and J dropped 2; count of bases not matched to a gene: 7. Based on the CDR3 plus reference TRBV9 and TRBJ2-1, the full variable domain is DSGVTQTPKHLITATGQRVTLRCSPRSGDLSVYWYQQSLDQGLQFLIQYYNGEERAKGNILERFSAQQFPDLHSELNLSSLELGDSALYFCASSEAGPTYNEQFFGPGTRLTVL.

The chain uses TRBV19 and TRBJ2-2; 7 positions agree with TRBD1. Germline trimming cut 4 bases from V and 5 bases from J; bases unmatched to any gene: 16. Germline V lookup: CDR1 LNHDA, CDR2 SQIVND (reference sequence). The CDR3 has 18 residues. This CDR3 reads CASSRTGLIKLQTGELFF. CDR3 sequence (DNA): TGTGCCAGTAGTAGGACAGGATTAATTAAACTACAGACCGGGGAGCTGTTTTTT. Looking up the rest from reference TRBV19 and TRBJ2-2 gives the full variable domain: DGGITQSPKYLFRKEGQNVTLSCEQNLNHDAMYWYRQDPGQGLRLIYYSQIVNDFQKGDIAEGYSVSREKKESFPLTVTSAQKNPTAFYLCASSRTGLIKLQTGELFFGEGSRLTVL.

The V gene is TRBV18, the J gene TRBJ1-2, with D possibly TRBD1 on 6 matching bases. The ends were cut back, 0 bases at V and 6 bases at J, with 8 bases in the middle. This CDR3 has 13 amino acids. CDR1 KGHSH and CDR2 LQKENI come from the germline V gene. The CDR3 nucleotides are TGTGCCAGCTCACCACCGGCAGGGGATGGCTACACCTTC. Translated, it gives CASSPPAGDGYTF.

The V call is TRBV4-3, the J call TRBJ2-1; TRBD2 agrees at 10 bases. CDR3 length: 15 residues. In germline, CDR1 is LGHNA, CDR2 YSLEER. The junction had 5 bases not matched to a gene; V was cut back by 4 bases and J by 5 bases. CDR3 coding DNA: TGCGCCAGCAGCCGTGGACTAGCGGAAAACAATGAGCAGTTCTTC. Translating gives CASSRGLAENNEQFF.

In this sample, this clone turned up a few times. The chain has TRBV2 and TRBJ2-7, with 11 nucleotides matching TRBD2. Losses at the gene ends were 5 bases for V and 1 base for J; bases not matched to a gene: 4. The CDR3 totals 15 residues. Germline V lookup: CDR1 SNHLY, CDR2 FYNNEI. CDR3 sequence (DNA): TGTGCCAGCAGTTGGCTAGCGGGAGGTTCCTACGAGCAGTACTTC. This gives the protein CASSWLAGGSYEQYF.

The CDR3 protein is CSFSPGGAYEQYF. The CDR3 region has the DNA TGCAGCTTCTCTCCGGGGGGGGCCTACGAGCAGTACTTC. The chain recombines TRBV29-1 with TRBJ2-7, with TRBD2 identical over 8 bases. From germline, CDR1 is SQVTM and CDR2 ANQGSEA. This CDR3 contains 13 residues. With 8 bases clipped from V and 2 bases from J, the junction kept 8 bases outside the gene matches.

The CDR3 sequence: CASSHLRNSGLEQFF. In DNA form, the CDR3 reads TGTGCCAGCAGCCATCTAAGGAATAGCGGGCTTGAGCAGTTCTTC. The chain is built from TRBV7-9 and TRBJ2-1; 7 bases agree with TRBD2. V shed 5 bases, J shed 9 bases, and the junction held 13 bases outside the gene matches. The CDR3 is 15 amino acids. Per germline, CDR1 SEHNR and CDR2 FQNEAQ (reference sequence). Looking up the rest from reference TRBV7-9 and TRBJ2-1 gives the full variable domain: DTGVSQNPRHKITKRGQNVTFRCDPISEHNRLYWYRQTLGQGPEFLTYFQNEAQLEKSRLLSDRFSAERPKGSFSTLEIQRTEQGDSAMYLCASSHLRNSGLEQFFGPGTRLTVL.

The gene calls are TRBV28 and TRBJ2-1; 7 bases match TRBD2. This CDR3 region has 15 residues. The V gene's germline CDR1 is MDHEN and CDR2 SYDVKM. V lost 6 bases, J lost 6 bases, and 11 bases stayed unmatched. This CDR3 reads CASRWGGSGGNEQFF. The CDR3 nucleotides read TGTGCCAGCAGGTGGGGGGGTTCCGGGGGCAATGAGCAGTTCTTC.

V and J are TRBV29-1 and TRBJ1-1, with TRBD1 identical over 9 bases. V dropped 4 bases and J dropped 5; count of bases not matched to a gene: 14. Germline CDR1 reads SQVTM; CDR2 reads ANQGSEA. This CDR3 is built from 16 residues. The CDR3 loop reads CSVGGQGGGYGTEAFF. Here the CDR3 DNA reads TGCAGCGTTGGGGGACAGGGAGGAGGGTACGGAACTGAAGCTTTCTTT.

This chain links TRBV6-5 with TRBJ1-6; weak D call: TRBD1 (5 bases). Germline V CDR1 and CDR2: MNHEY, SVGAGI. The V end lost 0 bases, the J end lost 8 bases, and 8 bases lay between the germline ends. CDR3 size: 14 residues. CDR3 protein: CASSYSDTDSPLHF. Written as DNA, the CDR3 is TGTGCCAGCAGTTACTCGGACACCGATTCACCCCTCCACTTT.

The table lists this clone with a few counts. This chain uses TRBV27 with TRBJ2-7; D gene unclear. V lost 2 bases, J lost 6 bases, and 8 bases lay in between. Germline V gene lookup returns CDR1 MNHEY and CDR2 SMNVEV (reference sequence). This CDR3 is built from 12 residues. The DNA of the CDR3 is TGTGCCAGCAGTTTAATCGGTGGCGAGCAGTACTTC. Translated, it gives CASSLIGGEQYF.

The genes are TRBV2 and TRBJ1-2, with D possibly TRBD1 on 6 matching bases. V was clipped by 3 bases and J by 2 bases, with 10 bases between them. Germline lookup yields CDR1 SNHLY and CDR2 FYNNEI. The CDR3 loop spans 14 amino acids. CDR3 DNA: TGTGCCAGCAGTGACGTTCAGGGGAACTATGGCTACACCTTC. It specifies CASSDVQGNYGYTF.

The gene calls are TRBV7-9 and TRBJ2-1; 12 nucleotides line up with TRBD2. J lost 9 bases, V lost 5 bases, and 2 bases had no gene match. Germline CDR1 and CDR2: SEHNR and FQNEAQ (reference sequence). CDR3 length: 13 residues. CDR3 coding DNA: TGTGCCAGCAGCCAACTAGCGGGAGGTGAGCAGTTCTTC. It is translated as CASSQLAGGEQFF.

The CDR3 sequence: CASSFGLASSYEQYF. Written as DNA, the CDR3 is TGTGCCAGCAGCTTTGGACTAGCTTCTTCCTACGAGCAGTACTTC. V and J are TRBV5-4 and TRBJ2-7, with TRBD2 identical over 8 bases. This CDR3 is built from 15 residues. Trimming cost V 2 bases and J 1 base; bases outside gene matches: 5. From germline, CDR1 is SGHNT and CDR2 YYREEE (reference sequence).